This TCR beta chain was sequenced in a study of blood T cells in healthy people across ages. Study-wide findings and caveats: It was held that diversity estimates obtained from one million T cells represented underestimates. Donor CMV infection status was unknown, possibly confounding age-related changes in expanded clonotypes.

Then a second PCR, running roughly 6 to 11 cycles, was carried out with a sample-barcoded 5' primer and a J-beta primer mix. TCRdb fed the 5' RACE reads into MiXCR, producing one record per CDR3 protein. The sample lists approximately 780,000 distinct CDR3 sequences, around 25% occurring once. This clonotype has more than one count but fewer than ten. The antigen is not known. V lost 1 base and J 6 bases, leaving 9 bases between the germline ends. There are 13 residues in the CDR3. In germline, CDR1 is SGHRS, CDR2 YFSETQ. The sample also formed part of further work on T cells of mothers and their children.

V and J are TRBV5-1 and TRBJ2-3; the D is unclear. The sample comprised blood. The source is a boy aged 5-17 years in good health. The CDR3 DNA sequence: TGCGCCAGCAGCTTGCCCCCGGCGGATACGCAGTATTTT. Its translation is CASSLPPADTQYF.